The 13 T cell receptor beta chains listed next were all sequenced from one sample in a study of monozygotic twins with inflammatory bowel disease. From the 5' RACE reads, TCRdb lists one entry per CDR3 protein and no DNA. This repertoire includes some 440,000 distinct CDR3 sequences. Input material: blood. Every receptor here comes from a human donor with ulcerative colitis or Crohn's disease, or a healthy co-twin of an affected twin (not recorded which).

CDR3 region: CSAWDTSGVADTQYF. The chain combines TRBV20-1 with TRBJ2-3; the D call from TCRdb, TRBD2, cannot be confirmed without DNA. Germline lookup yields CDR1 DFQATT and CDR2 SNEGSKA (reference sequence). The CDR3 extends over 15 amino acids.

The chain uses TRBV24-1 and TRBJ2-1. The CDR3 extends over 12 amino acids. Looked up from germline, CDR1 is KGHDR and CDR2 is SFDVKD. This CDR3 reads CATSDRADEQFF.

This chain uses TRBV14 with TRBJ2-3; with no DNA, the TCRdb D assignment of TRBD1 cannot be verified. Germline V gene data show CDR1 as SGHDN and CDR2 as FVKESK. The CDR3 runs to 15 residues. CDR3 protein: CASSLDSRATDTQYF.

The chain joins TRBV7-3 to TRBJ2-1; the TCRdb call, TRBD2, lacks DNA for checking. Germline V gives CDR1 SGHTA, CDR2 FQGTGA. The CDR3 length is 16 residues. CDR3 sequence: CASSPGLAAQFNEQFF.

V is TRBV7-9 and J is TRBJ2-2. The germline V gene has CDR1 SEHNR and CDR2 FQNEAQ (reference sequence). The CDR3 contains 11 residues. The CDR3 loop reads CASSYDRDLFF.

The J gene is TRBJ2-3, the V gene TRBV5-1; TCRdb names TRBD1, which stays unverified in the absence of DNA. CDR1 is SGHRS, CDR2 YFSETQ, per germline. This CDR3 has 16 amino acids. CDR3 sequence: CTSSSRGAPPRDTQYF.

This chain links TRBV2 with TRBJ1-5. This CDR3 has 13 amino acids. CDR1 is SNHLY, CDR2 FYNNEI, per germline. The CDR3 loop is CASSPGGKEPQHF.

The chain recombines TRBV7-7 with TRBJ2-5; the TRBD2 assignment by TCRdb is unverifiable without DNA. The CDR3 contains 16 residues. From germline, CDR1 is SSHAT and CDR2 FNYEAQ (reference sequence). CDR3 protein: CASSPAGLAGIETQYF.

This CDR3 reads CSAGTSEYNEQFF. The chain links TRBV20-1 to TRBJ2-1; the TRBD2 assignment by TCRdb is unverifiable without DNA. The CDR3 has 13 residues. The germline V gene encodes CDR1 DFQATT and CDR2 SNEGSKA (reference sequence).

The rearrangement links TRBV27 to TRBJ2-7; the TRBD1 assignment by TCRdb is unverifiable without DNA. This CDR3 has 15 residues. From germline, CDR1 is MNHEY and CDR2 SMNVEV (reference sequence). The CDR3 here is CASSLRGGAFNEQYF.

The genes are TRBV27 and TRBJ1-5. The CDR3 extends over 15 amino acids. From germline, CDR1 is MNHEY and CDR2 SMNVEV (reference sequence). CDR3 sequence reads: CASSLSWLNNQPQHF.

V is TRBV21-1 and J is TRBJ1-5; there is no DNA to check the TCRdb D call of TRBD1. TRBV21-1 is a known pseudogene. The CDR3 consists of 19 residues. This CDR3 is CASGTGQGPLFFGGQPQHF.

The chain couples TRBV6-5 to TRBJ1-3. This CDR3 contains 15 residues. Germline V CDR1 and CDR2: MNHEY, SVGAGI. CDR3 amino acids: CASSPSGGSGNTIYF.